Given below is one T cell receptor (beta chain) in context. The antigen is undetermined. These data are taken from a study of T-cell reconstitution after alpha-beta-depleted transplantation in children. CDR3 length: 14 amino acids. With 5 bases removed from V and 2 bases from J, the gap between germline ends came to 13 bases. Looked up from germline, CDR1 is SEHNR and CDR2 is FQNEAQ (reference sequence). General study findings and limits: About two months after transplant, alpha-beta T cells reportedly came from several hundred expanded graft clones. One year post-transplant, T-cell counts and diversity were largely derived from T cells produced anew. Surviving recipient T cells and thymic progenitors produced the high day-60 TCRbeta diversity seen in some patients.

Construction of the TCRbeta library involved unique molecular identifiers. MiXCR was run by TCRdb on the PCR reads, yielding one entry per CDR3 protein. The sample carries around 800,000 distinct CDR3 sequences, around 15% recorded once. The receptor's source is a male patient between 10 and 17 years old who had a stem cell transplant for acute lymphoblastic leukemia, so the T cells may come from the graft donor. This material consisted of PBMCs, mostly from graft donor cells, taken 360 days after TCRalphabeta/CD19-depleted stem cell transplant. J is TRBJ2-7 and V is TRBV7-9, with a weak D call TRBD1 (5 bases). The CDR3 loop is CASSPGAKAYEQYF. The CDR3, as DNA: TGTGCCAGCAGCCCTGGGGCCAAGGCCTACGAGCAGTACTTC.